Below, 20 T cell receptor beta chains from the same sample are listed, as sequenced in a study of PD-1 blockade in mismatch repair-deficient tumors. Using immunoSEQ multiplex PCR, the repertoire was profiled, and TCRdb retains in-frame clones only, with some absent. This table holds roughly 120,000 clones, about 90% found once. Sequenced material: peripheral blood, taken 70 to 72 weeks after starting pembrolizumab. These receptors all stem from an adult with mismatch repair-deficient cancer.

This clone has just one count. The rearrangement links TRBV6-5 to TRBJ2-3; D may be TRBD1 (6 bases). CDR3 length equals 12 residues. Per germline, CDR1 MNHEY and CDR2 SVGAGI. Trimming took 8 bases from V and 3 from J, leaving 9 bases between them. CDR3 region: CASRTVTDTQYF. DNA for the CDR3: TGTGCCAGCCGGACAGTGACAGATACGCAGTATTTT.

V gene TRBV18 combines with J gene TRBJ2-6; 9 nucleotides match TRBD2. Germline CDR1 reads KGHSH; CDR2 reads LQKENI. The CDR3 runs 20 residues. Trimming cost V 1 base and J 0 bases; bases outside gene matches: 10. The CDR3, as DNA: TGTGCCAGCTCACCACGGCTAGCGGGGATACCCTCCTCTGGGGCCAACGTCCTGACTTTC. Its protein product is CASSPRLAGIPSSGANVLTF. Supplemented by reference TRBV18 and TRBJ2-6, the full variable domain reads NAGVMQNPRHLVRRRGQEARLRCSPMKGHSHVYWYRQLPEEGLKFMVYLQKENIIDESGMPKERFSAEFPKEGPSILRIQQVVRGDSAAYFCASSPRLAGIPSSGANVLTFGAGSRLTVL.

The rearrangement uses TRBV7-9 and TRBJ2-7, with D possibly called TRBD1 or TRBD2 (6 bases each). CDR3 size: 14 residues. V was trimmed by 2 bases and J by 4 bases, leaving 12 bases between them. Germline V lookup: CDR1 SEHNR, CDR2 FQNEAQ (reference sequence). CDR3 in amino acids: CASSLSGAGYEQYF. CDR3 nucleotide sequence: TGTGCCAGCAGCTTATCGGGGGCGGGGTACGAGCAGTACTTC.

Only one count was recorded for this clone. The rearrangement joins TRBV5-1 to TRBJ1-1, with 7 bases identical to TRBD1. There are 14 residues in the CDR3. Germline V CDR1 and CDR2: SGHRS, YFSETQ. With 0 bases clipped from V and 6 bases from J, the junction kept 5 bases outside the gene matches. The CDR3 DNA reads TGCGCCAGCAGCTTGGGACAGGGCGGCCCTGAAGCTTTCTTT. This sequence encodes CASSLGQGGPEAFF.

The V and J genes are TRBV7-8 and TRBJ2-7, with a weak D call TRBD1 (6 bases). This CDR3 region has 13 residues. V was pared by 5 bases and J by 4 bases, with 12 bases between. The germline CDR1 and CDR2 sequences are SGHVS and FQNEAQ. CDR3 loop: CASSLDRRYEQYF. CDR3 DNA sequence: TGTGCCAGCAGCCTTGACAGGAGGTACGAGCAGTACTTC. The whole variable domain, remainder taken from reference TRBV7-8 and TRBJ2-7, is GAGVSQSPRYKVAKRGQDVALRCDPISGHVSLFWYQQALGQGPEFLTYFQNEAQLDKSGLPSDRFFAERPEGSVSTLKIQRTQQEDSAVYLCASSLDRRYEQYFGPGTRLTVT.

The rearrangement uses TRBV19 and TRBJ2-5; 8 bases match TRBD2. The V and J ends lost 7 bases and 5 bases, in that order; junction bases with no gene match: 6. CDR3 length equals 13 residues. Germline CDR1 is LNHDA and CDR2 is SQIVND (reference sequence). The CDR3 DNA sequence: TGTGCCAGTAACTCGGGAGGGCTTGAGACCCAGTACTTC. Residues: CASNSGGLETQYF.

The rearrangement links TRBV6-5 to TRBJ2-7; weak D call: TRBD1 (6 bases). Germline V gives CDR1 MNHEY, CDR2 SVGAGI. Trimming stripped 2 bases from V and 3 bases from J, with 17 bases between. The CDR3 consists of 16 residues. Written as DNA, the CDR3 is TGTGCCAGCAGTTACAGGGGGACACCAAACCTCTACGAGCAGTACTTC. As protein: CASSYRGTPNLYEQYF.

The CDR3 region has the DNA TGTGCCACCAGCAGAGATCTTCGCGGCCCAGTGTACAATGAGCAGTTCTTC. Protein: CATSRDLRGPVYNEQFF. The gene calls are TRBV15 and TRBJ2-1; D not certain. Per the germline V gene, CDR1 is LNHNV and CDR2 is YYDKDF (reference sequence). There are 17 residues in the CDR3. V was clipped by 0 bases and J by 4 bases, with 16 bases between them. Supplemented by reference TRBV15 and TRBJ2-1, the full variable domain reads DAMVIQNPRYQVTQFGKPVTLSCSQTLNHNVMYWYQQKSSQAPKLLFHYYDKDFNNEADTPDNFQSRRPNTSFCFLDIRSPGLGDTAMYLCATSRDLRGPVYNEQFFGPGTRLTVL.

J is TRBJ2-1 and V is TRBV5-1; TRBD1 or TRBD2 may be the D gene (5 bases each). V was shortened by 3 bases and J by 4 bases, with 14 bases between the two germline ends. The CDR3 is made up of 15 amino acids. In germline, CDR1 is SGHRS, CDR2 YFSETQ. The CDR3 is CASSSGTGIYNEQFF. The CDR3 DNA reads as TGCGCCAGCAGCTCCGGGACGGGGATATACAATGAGCAGTTCTTC. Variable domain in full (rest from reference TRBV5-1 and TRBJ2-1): KAGVTQTPRYLIKTRGQQVTLSCSPISGHRSVSWYQQTPGQGLQFLFEYFSETQRNKGNFPGRFSGRQFSNSRSEMNVSTLELGDSALYLCASSSGTGIYNEQFFGPGTRLTVL.

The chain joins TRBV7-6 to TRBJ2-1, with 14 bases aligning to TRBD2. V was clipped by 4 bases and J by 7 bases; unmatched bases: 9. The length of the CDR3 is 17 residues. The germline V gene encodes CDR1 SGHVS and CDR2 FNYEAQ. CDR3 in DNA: TGTGCCAGCAGCTCACTGGCCGGGACTAGCGGGAGTAATGAGCAGTTCTTC. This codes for CASSSLAGTSGSNEQFF.

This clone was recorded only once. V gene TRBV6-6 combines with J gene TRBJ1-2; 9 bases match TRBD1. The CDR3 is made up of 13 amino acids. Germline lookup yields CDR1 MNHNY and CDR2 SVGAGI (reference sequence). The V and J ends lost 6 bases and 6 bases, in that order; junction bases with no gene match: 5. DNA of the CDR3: TGTGCCAGCAGGTCCCGGGACAGGGATGGCTACACCTTC. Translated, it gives CASRSRDRDGYTF.

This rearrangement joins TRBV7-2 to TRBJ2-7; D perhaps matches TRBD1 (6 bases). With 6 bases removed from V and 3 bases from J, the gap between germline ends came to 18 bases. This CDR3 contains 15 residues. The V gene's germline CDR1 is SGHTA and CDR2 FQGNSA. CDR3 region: CASRLSLDRIYEQYF. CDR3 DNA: TGTGCCAGCAGGCTCTCTTTGGACAGAATCTACGAGCAGTACTTC.

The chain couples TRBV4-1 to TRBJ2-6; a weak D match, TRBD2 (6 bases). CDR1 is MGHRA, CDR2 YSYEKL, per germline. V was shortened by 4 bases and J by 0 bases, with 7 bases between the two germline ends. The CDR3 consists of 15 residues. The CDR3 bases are TGCGCCAGCAGCCCGCGGGGCTCTGGGGCCAACGTCCTGACTTTC. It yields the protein CASSPRGSGANVLTF.

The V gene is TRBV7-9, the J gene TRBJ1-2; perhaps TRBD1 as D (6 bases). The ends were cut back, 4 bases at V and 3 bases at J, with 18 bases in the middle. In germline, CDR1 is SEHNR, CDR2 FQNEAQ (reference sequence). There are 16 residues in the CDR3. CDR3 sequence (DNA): TGTGCCAGCAGCTCTAGGACGGACGGGGGCGACTATGGCTACACCTTC. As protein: CASSSRTDGGDYGYTF.

The CDR3 sequence is CASSVKRANVLTF. CDR3 sequence (DNA): TGTGCCAGCAGCGTTAAAAGGGCCAACGTCCTGACTTTC. This chain joins TRBV2 and TRBJ2-6; no definite D call. In germline, CDR1 is SNHLY, CDR2 FYNNEI. CDR3 size: 13 residues. V was pared by 6 bases and J by 5 bases, with 8 bases between.

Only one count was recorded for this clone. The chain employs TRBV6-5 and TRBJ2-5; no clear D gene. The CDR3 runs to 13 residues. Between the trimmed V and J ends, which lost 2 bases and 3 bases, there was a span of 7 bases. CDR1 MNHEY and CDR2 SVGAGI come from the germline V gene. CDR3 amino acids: CASSYHSKETQYF. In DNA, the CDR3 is TGTGCCAGCAGTTACCACAGCAAAGAGACCCAGTACTTC.

The CDR3 region is CASSVWDRASYEQYF. For the CDR3, the DNA is TGTGCCAGCAGCGTATGGGACAGGGCCTCCTACGAGCAGTACTTC. The chain couples TRBV9 to TRBJ2-7; 9 bases are shared with TRBD1. Germline V gene data show CDR1 as SGDLS and CDR2 as YYNGEE. This CDR3 is built from 15 residues. With V trimmed by 1 base and J by 0 bases, 2 bases remained unmatched.

The CDR3 nucleotides are TGCAGCGTTGTGATCCCAGATACGCAGTATTTT. Translation gives CSVVIPDTQYF. The chain employs TRBV29-1 and TRBJ2-3; D call uncertain. Germline CDR1 and CDR2: SQVTM and ANQGSEA. V shed 4 bases and J shed 4 bases, with 6 bases lying between them. This CDR3 has 11 residues.

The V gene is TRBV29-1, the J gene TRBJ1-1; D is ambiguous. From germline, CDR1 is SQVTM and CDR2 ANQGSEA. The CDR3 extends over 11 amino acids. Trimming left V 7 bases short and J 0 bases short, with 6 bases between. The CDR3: CSGDMNTEAFF. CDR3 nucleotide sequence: TGCAGCGGAGACATGAACACTGAAGCTTTCTTT.

The DNA for the CDR3 is TGTGCCAGCAGCCTCGATGATCTTACTTCCGGGACTAGCGGGAATTTGGATACGCAGTATTTT. It yields the protein CASSLDDLTSGTSGNLDTQYF. The chain recombines TRBV9 with TRBJ2-3, with TRBD2 matching over 13 bases. J gave up 6 bases and V 4 bases, and 23 bases lay outside the gene matches. CDR3 length: 21 residues. The germline CDR1 and CDR2 sequences are SGDLS and YYNGEE.